This T cell receptor (beta chain) was retrieved from a study of blood T cell repertoires in COVID-19. Background on the study: The United States, Italy and Spain were the sources of the acute and convalescent COVID-19 samples.

Sequencing was performed with immunoSEQ multiplex PCR; in TCRdb, only in-frame clones are kept and a portion is missing. The repertoire holds 310,000 or so clones, with approximately 88% as singletons. CDR1 and CDR2 (germline): SGDLS, YYNGEE. V lost 3 bases and J lost 7, with 8 bases in between. CDR3 size: 12 residues. The genes are TRBV9 and TRBJ2-1; no reliable D call. The sequencing sample was made of peripheral blood. The TCR sequence derives from a man between 18 and 35 years old who had recovered from COVID-19. In nucleotides, the CDR3 is TGTGCCAGCAGCGATACCAGTAATGAGCAGTTCTTC. Amino acids: CASSDTSNEQFF.